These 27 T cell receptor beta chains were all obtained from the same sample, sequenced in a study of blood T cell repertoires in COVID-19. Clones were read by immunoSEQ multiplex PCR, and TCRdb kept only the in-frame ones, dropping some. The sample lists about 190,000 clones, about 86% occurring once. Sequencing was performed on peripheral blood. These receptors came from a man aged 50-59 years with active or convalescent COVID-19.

Here the CDR3 reads CASSRGTSGYEQYF. The CDR3 nucleotides read TGTGCCAGCAGCCGTGGCACTAGCGGCTACGAGCAGTACTTC. The J gene is TRBJ2-7, the V gene TRBV27; 8 nucleotides agree with TRBD2. V lost 6 bases to trimming and J lost 3 bases; unmatched junction nucleotides: 7. CDR1 and CDR2 from the germline V gene are MNHEY and SMNVEV (reference sequence). The CDR3 is 14 amino acids.

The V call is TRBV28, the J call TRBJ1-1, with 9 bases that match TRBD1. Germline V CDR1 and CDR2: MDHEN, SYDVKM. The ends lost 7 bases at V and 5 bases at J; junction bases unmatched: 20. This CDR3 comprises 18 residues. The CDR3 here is CASTDASLQGARITEAFF. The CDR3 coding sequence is TGTGCCAGCACCGACGCCTCCTTACAGGGGGCTAGGATAACTGAAGCTTTCTTT.

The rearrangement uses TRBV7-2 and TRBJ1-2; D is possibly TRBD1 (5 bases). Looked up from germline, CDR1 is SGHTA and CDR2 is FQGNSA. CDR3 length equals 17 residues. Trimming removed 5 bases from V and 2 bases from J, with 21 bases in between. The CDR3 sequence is CASSLGGLDISNYGYTF. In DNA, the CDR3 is TGTGCCAGCAGCCTAGGTGGATTGGACATTTCAAACTATGGCTACACCTTC.

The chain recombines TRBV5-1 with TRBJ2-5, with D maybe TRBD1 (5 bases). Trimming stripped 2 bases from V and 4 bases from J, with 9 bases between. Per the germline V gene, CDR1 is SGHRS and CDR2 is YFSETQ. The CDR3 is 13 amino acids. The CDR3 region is CASSLTGGETQYF. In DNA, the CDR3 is TGCGCCAGCAGCTTAACAGGCGGAGAGACCCAGTACTTC.

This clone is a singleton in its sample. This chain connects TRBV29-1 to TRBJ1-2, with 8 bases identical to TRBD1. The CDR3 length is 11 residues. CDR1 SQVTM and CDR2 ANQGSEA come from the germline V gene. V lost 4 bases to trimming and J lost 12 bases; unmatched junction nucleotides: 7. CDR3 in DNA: TGCAGCGTTGCGACAGGGGAAGTGAACACCTTC. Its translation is CSVATGEVNTF.

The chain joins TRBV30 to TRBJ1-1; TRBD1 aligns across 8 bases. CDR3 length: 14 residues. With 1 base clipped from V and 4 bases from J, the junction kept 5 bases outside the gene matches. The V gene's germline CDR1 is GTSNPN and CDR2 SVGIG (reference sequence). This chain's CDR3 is CAWSGSGGTTEAFF. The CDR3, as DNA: TGTGCCTGGAGTGGGTCAGGGGGCACCACTGAAGCTTTCTTT.

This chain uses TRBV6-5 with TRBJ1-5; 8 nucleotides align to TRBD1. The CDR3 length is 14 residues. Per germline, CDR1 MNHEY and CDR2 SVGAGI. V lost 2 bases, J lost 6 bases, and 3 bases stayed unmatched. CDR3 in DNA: TGTGCCAGCAGTTACGGACAGGGTATTCAGCCCCAGCATTTT. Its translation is CASSYGQGIQPQHF.

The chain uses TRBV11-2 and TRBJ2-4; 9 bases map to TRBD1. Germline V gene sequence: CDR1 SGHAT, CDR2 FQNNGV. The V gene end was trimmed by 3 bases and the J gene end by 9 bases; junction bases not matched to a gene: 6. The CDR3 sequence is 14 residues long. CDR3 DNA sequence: TGTGCCAGCAGCTTCCTGGGACAGGGAAGCATTCAGTACTTC. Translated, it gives CASSFLGQGSIQYF.

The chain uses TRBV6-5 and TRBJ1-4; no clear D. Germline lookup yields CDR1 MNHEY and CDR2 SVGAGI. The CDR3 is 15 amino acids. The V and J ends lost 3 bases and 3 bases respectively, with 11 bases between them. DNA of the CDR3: TGTGCCAGCAGTTATTCGGGGTCGGCTAATGAAAAACTGTTTTTT. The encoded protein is CASSYSGSANEKLFF.

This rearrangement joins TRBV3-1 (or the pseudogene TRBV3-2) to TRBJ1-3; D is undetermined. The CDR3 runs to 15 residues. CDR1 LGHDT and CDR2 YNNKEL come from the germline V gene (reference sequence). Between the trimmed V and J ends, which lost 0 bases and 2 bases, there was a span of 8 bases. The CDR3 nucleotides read TGTGCCAGCAGCCAAGATGGCACGACTGGAAACACCATATATTTT. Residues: CASSQDGTTGNTIYF.

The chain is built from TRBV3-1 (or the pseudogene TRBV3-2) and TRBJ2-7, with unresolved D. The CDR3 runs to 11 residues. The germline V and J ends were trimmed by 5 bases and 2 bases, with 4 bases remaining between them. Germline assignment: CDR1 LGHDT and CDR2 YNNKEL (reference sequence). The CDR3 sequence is CASSSAYEQYF. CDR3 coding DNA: TGTGCCAGCAGCTCTGCCTACGAGCAGTACTTC.

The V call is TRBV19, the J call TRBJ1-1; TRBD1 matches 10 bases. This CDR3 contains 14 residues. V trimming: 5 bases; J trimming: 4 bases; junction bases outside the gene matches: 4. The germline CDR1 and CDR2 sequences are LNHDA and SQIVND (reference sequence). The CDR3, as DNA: TGTGCCAGTAGTCCGTGGGACAGGGGCACTGAAGCTTTCTTT. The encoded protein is CASSPWDRGTEAFF.

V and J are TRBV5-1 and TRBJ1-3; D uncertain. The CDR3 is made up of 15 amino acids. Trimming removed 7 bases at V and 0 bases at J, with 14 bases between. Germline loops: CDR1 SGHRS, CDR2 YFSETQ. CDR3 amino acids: CASRGGGSSGNTIYF. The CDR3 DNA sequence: TGCGCCAGCCGCGGAGGAGGGAGCTCTGGAAACACCATATATTTT. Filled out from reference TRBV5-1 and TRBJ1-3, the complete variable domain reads KAGVTQTPRYLIKTRGQQVTLSCSPISGHRSVSWYQQTPGQGLQFLFEYFSETQRNKGNFPGRFSGRQFSNSRSEMNVSTLELGDSALYLCASRGGGSSGNTIYFGEGSWLTVV.

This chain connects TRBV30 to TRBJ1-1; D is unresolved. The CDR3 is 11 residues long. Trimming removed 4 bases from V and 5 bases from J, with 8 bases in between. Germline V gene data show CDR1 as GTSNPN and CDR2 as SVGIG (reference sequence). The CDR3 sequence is CAWTLETEAFF. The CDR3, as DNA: TGTGCCTGGACCTTGGAGACTGAAGCTTTCTTT. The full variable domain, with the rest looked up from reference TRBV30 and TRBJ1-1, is SQTIHQWPATLVQPVGSPLSLECTVEGTSNPNLYWYRQAAGRGLQLLFYSVGIGQISSEVPQNLSASRPQDRQFILSSKKLLLSDSGFYLCAWTLETEAFFGQGTRLTVV.

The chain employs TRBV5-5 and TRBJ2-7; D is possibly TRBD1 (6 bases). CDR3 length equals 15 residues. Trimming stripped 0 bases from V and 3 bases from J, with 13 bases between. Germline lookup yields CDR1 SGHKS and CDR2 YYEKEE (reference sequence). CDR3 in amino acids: CASSLDRPGVYEQYF. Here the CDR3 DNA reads TGTGCCAGCAGCTTGGACAGGCCAGGGGTCTACGAGCAGTACTTC.

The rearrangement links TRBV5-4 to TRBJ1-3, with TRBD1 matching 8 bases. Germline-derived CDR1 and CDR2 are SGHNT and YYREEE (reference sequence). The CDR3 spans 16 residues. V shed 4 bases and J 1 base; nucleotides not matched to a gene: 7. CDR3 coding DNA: TGTGCCAGCAGCCCCGGACAGGGTAGATCTGGAAACACCATATATTTT. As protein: CASSPGQGRSGNTIYF. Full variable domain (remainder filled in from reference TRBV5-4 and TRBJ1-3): ETGVTQSPTHLIKTRGQQVTLRCSSQSGHNTVSWYQQALGQGPQFIFQYYREEENGRGNFPPRFSGLQFPNYSSELNVNALELDDSALYLCASSPGQGRSGNTIYFGEGSWLTVV.

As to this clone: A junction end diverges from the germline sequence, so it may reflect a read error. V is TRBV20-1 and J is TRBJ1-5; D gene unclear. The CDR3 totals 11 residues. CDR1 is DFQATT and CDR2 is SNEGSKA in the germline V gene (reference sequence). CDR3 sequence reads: CSASSESGLAF. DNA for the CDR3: TGCAGTGCTAGTTCGGAGTCAGGACTGGCATTT.

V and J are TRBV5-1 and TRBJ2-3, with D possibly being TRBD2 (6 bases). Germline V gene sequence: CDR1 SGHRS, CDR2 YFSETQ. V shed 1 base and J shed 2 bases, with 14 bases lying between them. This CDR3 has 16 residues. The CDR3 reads CASSLFFSGNTDTQYF. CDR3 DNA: TGCGCCAGCAGCTTGTTTTTTAGCGGTAACACAGATACGCAGTATTTT. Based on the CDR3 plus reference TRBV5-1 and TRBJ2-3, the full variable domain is KAGVTQTPRYLIKTRGQQVTLSCSPISGHRSVSWYQQTPGQGLQFLFEYFSETQRNKGNFPGRFSGRQFSNSRSEMNVSTLELGDSALYLCASSLFFSGNTDTQYFGPGTRLTVL.

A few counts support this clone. CDR3 nucleotide sequence: TGTGCCAGCAGCTTGTCCCCGACAGGGGTGAACACTGAAGCTTTCTTT. This codes for CASSLSPTGVNTEAFF. The chain combines TRBV5-6 with TRBJ1-1; TRBD1 aligns across 8 bases. The CDR3 has 16 amino acids. V was clipped by 1 base and J by 0 bases; unmatched bases: 5. Germline V CDR1 and CDR2: SGHDT, YYEEEE.

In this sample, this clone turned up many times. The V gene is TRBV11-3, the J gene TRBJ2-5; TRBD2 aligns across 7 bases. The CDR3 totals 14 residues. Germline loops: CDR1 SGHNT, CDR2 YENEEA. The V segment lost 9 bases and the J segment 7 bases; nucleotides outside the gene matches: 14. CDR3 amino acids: CASSGPQRGGTQYF. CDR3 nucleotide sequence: TGTGCCAGTTCCGGCCCTCAGCGGGGCGGGACCCAGTACTTC.

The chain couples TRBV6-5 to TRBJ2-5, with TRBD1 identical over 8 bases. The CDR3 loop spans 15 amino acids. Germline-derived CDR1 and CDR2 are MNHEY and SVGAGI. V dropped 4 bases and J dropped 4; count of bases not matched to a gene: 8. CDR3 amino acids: CASSFHRTGLETQYF. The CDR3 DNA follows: TGTGCCAGCAGTTTTCATCGGACAGGGCTAGAGACCCAGTACTTC.

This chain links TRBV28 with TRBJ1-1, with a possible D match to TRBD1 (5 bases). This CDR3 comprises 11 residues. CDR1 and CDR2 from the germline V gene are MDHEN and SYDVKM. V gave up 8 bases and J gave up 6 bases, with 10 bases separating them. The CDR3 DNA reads TGTGCCAGCGGCGGGACGCCTGAAGCTTTCTTT. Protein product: CASGGTPEAFF.

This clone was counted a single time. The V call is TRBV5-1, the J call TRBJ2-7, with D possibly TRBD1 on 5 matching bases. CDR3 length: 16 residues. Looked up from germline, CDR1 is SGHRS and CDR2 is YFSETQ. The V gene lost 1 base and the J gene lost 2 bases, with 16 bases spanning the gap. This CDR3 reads CASSLIVTATPYEQYF. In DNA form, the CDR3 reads TGCGCCAGCAGCTTGATTGTGACAGCAACACCCTACGAGCAGTACTTC.

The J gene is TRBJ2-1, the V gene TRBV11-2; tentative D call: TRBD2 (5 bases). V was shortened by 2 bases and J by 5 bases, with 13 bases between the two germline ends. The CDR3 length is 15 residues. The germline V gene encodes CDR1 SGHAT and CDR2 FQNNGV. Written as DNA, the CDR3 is TGTGCCAGCAGCTTATCGGGGTGGGTAAACAATGAGCAGTTCTTC. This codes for CASSLSGWVNNEQFF.

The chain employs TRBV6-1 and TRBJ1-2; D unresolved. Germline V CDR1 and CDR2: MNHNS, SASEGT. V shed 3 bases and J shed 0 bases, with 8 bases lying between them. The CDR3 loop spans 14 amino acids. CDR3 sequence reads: CASSDPSANYGYTF. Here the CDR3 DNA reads TGTGCCAGCAGTGACCCGAGCGCTAACTATGGCTACACCTTC.

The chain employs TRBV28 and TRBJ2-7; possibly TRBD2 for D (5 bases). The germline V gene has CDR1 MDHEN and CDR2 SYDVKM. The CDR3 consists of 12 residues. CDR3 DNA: TGTGTTGTGGGCCCGAGGGCCTACGAGCAGTACTTC. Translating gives CVVGPRAYEQYF. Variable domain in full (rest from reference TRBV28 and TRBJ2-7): DVKVTQSSRYLVKRTGEKVFLECVQDMDHENMFWYRQDPGLGLRLIYFSYDVKMKEKGDIPEGYSVSREKKERFSLILESASTNQTSMYLCVVGPRAYEQYFGPGTRLTVT.

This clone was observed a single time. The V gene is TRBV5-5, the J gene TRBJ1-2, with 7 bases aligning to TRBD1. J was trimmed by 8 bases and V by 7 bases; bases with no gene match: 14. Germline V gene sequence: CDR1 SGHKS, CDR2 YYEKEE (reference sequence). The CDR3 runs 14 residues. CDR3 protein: CASASETGSFGYTF. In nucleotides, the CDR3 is TGTGCCAGCGCCTCAGAGACAGGGTCTTTCGGCTACACCTTC.